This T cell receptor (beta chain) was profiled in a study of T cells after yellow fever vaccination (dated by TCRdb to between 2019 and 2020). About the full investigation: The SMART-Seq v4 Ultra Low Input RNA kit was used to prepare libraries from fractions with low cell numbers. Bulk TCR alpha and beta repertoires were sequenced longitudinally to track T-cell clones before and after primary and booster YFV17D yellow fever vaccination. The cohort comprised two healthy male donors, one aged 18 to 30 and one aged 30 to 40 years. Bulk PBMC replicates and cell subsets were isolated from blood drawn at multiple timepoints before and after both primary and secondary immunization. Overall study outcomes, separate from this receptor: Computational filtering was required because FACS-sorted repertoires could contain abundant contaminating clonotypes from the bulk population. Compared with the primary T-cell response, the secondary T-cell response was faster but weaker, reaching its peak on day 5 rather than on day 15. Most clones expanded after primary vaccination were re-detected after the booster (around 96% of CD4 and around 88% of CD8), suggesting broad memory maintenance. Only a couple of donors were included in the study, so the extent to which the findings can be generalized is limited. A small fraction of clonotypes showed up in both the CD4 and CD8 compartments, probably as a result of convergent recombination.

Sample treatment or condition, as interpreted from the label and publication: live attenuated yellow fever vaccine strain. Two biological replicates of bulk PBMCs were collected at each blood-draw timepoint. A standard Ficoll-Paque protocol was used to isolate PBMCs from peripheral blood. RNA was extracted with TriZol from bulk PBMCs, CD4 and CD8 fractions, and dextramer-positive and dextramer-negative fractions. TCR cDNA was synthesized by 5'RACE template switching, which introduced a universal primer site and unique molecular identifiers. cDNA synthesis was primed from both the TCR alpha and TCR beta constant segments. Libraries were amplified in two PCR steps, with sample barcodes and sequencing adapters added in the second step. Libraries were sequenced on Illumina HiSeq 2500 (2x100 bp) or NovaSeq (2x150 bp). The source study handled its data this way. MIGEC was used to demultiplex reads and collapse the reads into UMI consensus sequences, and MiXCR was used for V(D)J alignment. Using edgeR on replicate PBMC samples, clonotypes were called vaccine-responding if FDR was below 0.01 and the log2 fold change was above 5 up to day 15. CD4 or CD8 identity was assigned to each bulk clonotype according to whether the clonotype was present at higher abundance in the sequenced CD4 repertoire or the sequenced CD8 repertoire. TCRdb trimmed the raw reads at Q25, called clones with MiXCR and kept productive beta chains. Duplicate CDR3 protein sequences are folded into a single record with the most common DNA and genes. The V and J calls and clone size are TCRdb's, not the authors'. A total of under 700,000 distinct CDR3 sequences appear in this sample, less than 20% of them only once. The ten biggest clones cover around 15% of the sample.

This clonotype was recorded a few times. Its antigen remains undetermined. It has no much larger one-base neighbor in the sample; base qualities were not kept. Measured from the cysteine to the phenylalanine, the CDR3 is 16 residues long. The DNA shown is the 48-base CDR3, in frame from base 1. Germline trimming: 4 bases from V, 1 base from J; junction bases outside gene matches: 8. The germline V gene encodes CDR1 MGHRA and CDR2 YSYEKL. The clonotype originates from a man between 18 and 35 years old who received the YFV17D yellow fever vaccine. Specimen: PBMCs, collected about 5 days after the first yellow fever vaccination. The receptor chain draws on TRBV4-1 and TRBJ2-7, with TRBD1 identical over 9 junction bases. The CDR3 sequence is CASSRTGTGLSYEQYF. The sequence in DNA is TGCGCCAGCAGCCGGACCGGGACAGGGCTGTCCTACGAGCAGTACTTC.